The text below deals with one T cell receptor (beta chain). Data came from immunoSEQ multiplex PCR; TCRdb stores just in-frame clones and leaves some out. The sample contains 14,000 to 15,000 clones, roughly 80% of which appear only once. Germline V gives CDR1 SGDLS, CDR2 YYNGEE. The CDR3 extends over 15 amino acids. V lost 3 bases and J lost 4; bases outside the gene matches: 7. This entry is derived from a study of tumor-infiltrating lymphocytes in localized non-small cell lung cancer. The clonotype originates from a human donor with non-small cell lung cancer. Sequencing was carried out using lung tumor tissue. The rearrangement uses TRBV9 and TRBJ2-3, with 8 bases fitting TRBD2. The CDR3 coding sequence is TGTGCCAGCAGCGCTACTAGCGGTAGAGCAGATACGCAGTATTTT. This codes for CASSATSGRADTQYF. The variable domain in full, completed from reference TRBV9 and TRBJ2-3, reads DSGVTQTPKHLITATGQRVTLRCSPRSGDLSVYWYQQSLDQGLQFLIQYYNGEERAKGNILERFSAQQFPDLHSELNLSSLELGDSALYFCASSATSGRADTQYFGPGTRLTVL.